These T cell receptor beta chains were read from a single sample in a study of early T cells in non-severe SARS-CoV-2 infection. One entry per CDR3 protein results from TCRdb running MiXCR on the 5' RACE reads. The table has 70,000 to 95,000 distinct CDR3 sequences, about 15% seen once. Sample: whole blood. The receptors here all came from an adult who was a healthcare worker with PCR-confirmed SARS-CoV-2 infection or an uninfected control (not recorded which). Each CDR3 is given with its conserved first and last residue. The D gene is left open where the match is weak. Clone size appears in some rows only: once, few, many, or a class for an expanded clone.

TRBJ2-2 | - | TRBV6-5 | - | CASSYSRDTGELFF | TGTGCCAGCAGTTACTCGAGGGACACCGGGGAGCTGTTTTTT
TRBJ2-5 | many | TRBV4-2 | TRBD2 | CASSQLAGGSETQYF | TGTGCCAGCAGCCAACTAGCGGGGGGAAGCGAGACCCAGTACTTC
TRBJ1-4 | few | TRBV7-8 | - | CASSLRIAGTNEKLFF | TGTGCCAGCAGCTTACGAATCGCCGGAACTAATGAAAAACTGTTTTTT
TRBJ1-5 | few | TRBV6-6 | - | CASSRGGTGQPQHF | TGTGCCAGCAGTCGCGGGGGAACGGGTCAGCCCCAGCATTTT
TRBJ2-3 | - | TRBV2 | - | CASLKDGADTQYF | TGTGCCAGCTTGAAGGACGGAGCTGATACGCAGTATTTT
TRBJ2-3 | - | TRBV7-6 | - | CASSPNRAPTDTQYF | TGTGCCAGCAGCCCAAACAGGGCCCCCACAGATACGCAGTATTTT
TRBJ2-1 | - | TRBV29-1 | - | CSVGEAGQFF | TGCAGCGTTGGGGAGGCAGGGCAGTTCTTC
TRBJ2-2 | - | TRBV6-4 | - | CASSLQSTGELFF | TGTGCCAGCAGTTTACAAAGCACCGGGGAGCTGTTTTTT
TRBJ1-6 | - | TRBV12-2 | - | CASRPGYRGNSPLHF | TGTGCAAGTCGCCCGGGATACCGGGGTAATTCACCCCTCCACTTT
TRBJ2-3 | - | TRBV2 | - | CASSEGGVELYTQYF | TGTGCCAGCAGTGAAGGAGGGGTGGAGTTGTATACGCAGTATTTT
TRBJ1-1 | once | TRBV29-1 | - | CSAVPDWGEAFF | TGCAGCGCCGTACCCGACTGGGGAGAAGCTTTCTTT
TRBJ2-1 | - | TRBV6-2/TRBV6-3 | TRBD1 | CASSYLDRGDEQFF | TGTGCCAGCAGTTACTTGGACAGGGGCGATGAGCAGTTCTTC
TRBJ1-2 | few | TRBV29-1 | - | CSAGPGQRHTF | TGCAGCGCAGGGCCCGGACAGCGGCACACCTTC
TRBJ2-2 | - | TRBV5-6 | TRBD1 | CASSLRQGTGELFF | TGTGCCAGCAGCCTACGACAGGGAACCGGGGAGCTGTTTTTT
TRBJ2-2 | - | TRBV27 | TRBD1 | CASSLSLRRDRGNTGELFF | TGTGCCAGCAGTTTATCGTTAAGGAGGGACAGGGGGAACACCGGGGAGCTGTTTTTT
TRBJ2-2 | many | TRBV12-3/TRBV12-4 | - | CASSPPGVANTGELFF | TGTGCCAGCAGTCCCCCGGGGGTAGCCAACACCGGGGAGCTGTTTTTT
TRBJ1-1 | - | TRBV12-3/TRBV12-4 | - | CASSPHDGLRAFF | TGTGCCAGCAGTCCACATGATGGTTTGCGAGCTTTCTTT
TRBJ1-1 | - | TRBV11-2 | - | CASSLDTELRGTEAFF | TGTGCCAGCAGCTTAGACACGGAGTTGCGAGGAACTGAAGCTTTCTTT